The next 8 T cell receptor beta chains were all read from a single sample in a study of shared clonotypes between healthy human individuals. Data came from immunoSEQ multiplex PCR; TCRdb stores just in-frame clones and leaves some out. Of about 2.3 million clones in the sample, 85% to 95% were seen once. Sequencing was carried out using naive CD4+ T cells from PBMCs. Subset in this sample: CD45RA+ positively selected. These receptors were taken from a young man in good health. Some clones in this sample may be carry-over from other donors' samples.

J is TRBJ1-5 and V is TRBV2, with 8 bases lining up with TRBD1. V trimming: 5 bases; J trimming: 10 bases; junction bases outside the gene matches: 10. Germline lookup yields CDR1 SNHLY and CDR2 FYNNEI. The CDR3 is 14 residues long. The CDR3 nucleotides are TGTGCCAGCAGTCGCGCCAGGGGGCTTGGACCCCAGCATTTT. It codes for CASSRARGLGPQHF.

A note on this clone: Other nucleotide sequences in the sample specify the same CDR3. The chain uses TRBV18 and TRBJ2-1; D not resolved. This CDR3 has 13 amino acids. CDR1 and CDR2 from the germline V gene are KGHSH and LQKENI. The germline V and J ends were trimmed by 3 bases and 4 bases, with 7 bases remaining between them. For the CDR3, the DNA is TGTGCCAGCTCACCCCCAGGTTACAATGAGCAGTTCTTC. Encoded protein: CASSPPGYNEQFF.

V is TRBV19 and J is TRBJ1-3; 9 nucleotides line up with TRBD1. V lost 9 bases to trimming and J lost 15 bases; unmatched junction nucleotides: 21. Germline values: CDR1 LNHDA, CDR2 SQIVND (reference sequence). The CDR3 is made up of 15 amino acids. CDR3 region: CASKRDTGTGTSTYF. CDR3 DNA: TGTGCCAGCAAAAGAGATACCGGGACAGGGACATCAACATATTTT.

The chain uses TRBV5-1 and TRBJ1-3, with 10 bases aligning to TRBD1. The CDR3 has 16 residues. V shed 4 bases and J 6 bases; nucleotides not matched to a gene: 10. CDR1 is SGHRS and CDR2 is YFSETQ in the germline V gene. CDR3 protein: CASSRPYGTGENTIYF. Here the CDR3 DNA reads TGCGCCAGCAGCCGACCCTACGGGACAGGGGAAAACACCATATATTTT.

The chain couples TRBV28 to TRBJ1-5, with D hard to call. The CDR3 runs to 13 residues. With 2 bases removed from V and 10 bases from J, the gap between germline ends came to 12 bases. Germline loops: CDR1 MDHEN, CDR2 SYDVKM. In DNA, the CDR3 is TGTGCCAGCAGTTTACCCCAGGTGGGTCCCCAGCATTTT. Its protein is CASSLPQVGPQHF.

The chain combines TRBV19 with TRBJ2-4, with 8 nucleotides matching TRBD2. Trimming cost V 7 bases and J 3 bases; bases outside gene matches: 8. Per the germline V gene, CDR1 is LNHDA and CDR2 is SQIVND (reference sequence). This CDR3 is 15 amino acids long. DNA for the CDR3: TGTGCCAGTATGGAGCGGGAGTGGGGCAAAAACATTCAGTACTTC. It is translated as CASMEREWGKNIQYF. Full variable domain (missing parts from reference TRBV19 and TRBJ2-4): DGGITQSPKYLFRKEGQNVTLSCEQNLNHDAMYWYRQDPGQGLRLIYYSQIVNDFQKGDIAEGYSVSREKKESFPLTVTSAQKNPTAFYLCASMEREWGKNIQYFGAGTRLSVL.

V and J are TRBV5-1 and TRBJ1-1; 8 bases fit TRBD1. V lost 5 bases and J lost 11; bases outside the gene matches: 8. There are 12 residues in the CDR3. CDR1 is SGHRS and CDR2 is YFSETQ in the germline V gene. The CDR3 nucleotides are TGCGCCAGCAGATTTAATCAGGGGGCGGCTTTCTTT. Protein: CASRFNQGAAFF.

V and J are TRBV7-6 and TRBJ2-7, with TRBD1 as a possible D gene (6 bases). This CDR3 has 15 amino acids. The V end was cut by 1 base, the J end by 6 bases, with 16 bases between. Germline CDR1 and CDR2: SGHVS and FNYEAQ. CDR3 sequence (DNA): TGTGCCAGCAGCTTAGTGGGGGCCAGGACCTGCGAGCAGTACTTC. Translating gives CASSLVGARTCEQYF.